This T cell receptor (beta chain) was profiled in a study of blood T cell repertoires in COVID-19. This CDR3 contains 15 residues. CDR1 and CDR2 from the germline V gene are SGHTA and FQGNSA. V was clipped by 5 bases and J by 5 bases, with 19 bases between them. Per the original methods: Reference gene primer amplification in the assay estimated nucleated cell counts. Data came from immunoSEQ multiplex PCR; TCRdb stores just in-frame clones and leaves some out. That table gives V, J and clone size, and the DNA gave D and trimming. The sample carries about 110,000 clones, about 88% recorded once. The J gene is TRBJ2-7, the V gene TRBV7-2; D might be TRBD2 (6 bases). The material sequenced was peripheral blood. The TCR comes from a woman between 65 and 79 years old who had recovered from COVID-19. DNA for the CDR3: TGTGCCAGCAGCACCCGACTAGGGAGTAGAAACGAGCAGTACTTC. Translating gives CASSTRLGSRNEQYF.